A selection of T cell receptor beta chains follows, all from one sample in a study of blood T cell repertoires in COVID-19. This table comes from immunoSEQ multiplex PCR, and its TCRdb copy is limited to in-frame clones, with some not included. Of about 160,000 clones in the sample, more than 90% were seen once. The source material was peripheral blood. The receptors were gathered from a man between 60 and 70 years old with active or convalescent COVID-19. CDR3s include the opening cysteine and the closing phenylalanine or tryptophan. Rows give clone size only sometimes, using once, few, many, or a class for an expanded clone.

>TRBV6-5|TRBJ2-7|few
CASSGLVGTYEQYF
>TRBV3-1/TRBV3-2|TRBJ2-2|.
CASSQKGGLNTGELFF
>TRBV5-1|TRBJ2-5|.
CASSLGLAGGLQETQYF
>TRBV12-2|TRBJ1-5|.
CASRPSVGATGQPQHF
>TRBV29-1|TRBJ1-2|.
CSVEIRADRYGYTF
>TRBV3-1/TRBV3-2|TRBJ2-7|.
CASSQDTTGQYF
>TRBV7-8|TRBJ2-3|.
CASSLGLGHTDTQYF
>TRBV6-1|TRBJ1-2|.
CASSETPRGYGYTF
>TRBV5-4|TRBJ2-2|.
CASSLAKRGTGELFF
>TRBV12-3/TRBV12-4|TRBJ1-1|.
CASSSRGAFF
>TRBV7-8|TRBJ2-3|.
CASSLSLDAGRTDTQYF
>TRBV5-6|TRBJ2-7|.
CASSLVSGRSGEQYF
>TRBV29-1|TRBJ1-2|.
CSVEGATNYGYTF
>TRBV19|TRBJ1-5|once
CASSIDGATGDSNQPQHF
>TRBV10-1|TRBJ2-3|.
CASSETDPGQGDYTQYF
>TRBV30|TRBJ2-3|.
CAWSVTGDTQYF
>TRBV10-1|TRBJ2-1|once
CASSELAGGRDEQFF
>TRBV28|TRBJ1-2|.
CASSQTGVGYGYTF
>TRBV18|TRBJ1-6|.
CASSPPGDGTLHF
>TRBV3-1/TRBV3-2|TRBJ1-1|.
CASNIQGASGAFF
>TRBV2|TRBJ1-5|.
CASSVGTGGYYQPQHF
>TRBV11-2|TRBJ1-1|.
CASSLNSVNYAEAFF
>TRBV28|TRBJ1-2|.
CATWGGRGGYTF
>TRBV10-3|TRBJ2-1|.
CAISVSISGRASEQFF
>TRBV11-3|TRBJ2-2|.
CASSPRGTLGGELFF
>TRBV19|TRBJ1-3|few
CASSIRGHSGNTIYF
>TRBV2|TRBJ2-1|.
CASRELAGGYNEQFF